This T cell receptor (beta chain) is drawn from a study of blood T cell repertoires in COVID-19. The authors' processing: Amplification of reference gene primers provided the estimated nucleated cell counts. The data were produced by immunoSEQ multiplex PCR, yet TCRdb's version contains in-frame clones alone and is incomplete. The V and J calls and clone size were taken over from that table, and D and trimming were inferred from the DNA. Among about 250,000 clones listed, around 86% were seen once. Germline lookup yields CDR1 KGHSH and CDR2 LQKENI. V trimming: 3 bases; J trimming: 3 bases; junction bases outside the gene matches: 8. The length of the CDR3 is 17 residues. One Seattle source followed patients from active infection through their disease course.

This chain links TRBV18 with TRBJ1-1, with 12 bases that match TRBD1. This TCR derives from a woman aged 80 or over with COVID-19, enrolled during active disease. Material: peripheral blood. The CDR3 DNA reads TGTGCCAGCTCACCTTTCCGGGACAGGGGGCCCTACACTGAAGCTTTCTTT. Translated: CASSPFRDRGPYTEAFF.